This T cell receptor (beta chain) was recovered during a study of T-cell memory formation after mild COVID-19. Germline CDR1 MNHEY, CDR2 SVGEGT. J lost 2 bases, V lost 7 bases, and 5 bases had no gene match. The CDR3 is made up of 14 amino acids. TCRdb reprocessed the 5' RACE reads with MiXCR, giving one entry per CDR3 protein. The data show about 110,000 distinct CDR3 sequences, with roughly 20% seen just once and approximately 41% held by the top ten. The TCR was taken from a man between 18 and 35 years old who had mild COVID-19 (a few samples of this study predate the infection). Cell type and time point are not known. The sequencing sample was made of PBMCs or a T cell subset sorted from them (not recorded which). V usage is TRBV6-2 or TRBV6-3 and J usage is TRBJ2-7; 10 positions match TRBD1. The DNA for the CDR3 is TGTGCCAGCAATACCGGGACAGGGGCCTACGAGCAGTACTTC. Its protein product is CASNTGTGAYEQYF.